The sequence of this T cell receptor (beta chain) was determined in a study of cytomegalovirus exposure and HLA in healthy donors. Method: immunoSEQ multiplex PCR; TCRdb's copy keeps in-frame clones and lacks some. The sample includes 89,000 or so clones, 90% to 95% of them seen just once. As concerns this clone: Its antigen remains unknown.

The donors were members of the validation cohort comprising over 90 subjects, separate from the approximately 670-subject first cohort. Trimming took off 2 bases at V and 0 bases at J, with 10 bases between the two ends. The length of the CDR3 is 16 residues. Per the germline V gene, CDR1 is SEHNR and CDR2 is FQNEAQ (reference sequence). General study points: A list of around 150 TCR beta chains associated with cytomegalovirus was given. First-cohort TCR clusters tended to co-occur in the roughly 120 validation repertoires, a later analysis found.

This chain connects TRBV7-9 to TRBJ2-2; possibly TRBD1 for D (5 bases). The sequenced sample was PBMCs. The source is a woman aged 25 to 45 in good health and CMV-seropositive. CDR3 residues: CASSLTGLTNTGELFF. The CDR3 DNA reads TGTGCCAGCAGCTTAACAGGCCTCACGAACACCGGGGAGCTGTTTTTT.